This TCR beta chain was captured by sequencing in a study of shared clonotypes between healthy human individuals. The table came from immunoSEQ multiplex PCR; TCRdb's copy has only in-frame clones and leaves some out. The profile covers 800,000 to 1,200,000 clones, with approximately 80% appearing a single time and more than 0.45% taken by the ten largest. From germline, CDR1 is MNHNS and CDR2 SASEGT. The junction had 4 bases not matched to a gene; V was cut back by 7 bases and J by 4 bases. The CDR3 contains 14 residues. The chain is built from TRBV6-1 and TRBJ1-4; the match to TRBD1 covers 9 bases. This sequence was found in a man aged 18 to 30 in good health. Some clones in this sample may be carry-over from other donors' samples. Sequencing was performed on memory CD4+ T cells from PBMCs. This sample's subset: CD45RA-negative fraction. The CDR3 protein is CASIGQGFNEKLFF. Here the CDR3 DNA reads TGTGCCAGCATTGGACAGGGGTTTAATGAAAAACTGTTTTTT.